The entry that follows covers one TCR beta chain sequence. Antigen specificity is unknown. Treatment in this sample: AdE1-LMPpoly-expanded autologous EBV-specific T-cell therapy followed by anti-PD-1 nivolumab. This record belongs to a study of EBV T-cell therapy then PD-1 blockade in nasopharyngeal carcinoma. This CDR3 contains 18 residues. CDR1 MNHEY and CDR2 SMNVEV come from the germline V gene (reference sequence). V trimming: 6 bases; J trimming: 7 bases; junction bases outside the gene matches: 17. This table comes from immunoSEQ multiplex PCR, and its TCRdb copy is limited to in-frame clones, with some not included. The sample carries 15,000 to 20,000 clones, approximately 88% recorded once.

The gene calls are TRBV27 and TRBJ1-6; 8 bases align to TRBD1. This specimen was CD8+ T cells from blood, taken at day 0 from a patient whose treatment included autologous EBV-specific T cells and nivolumab. This receptor was obtained from a man between 40 and 49 years old with nasopharyngeal carcinoma. CDR3 nucleotide sequence: TGTGCCAGCAGCCAGAGGGCAGGGGGCCCCTCATTGAATTCACCCCTCCACTTT. Translated: CASSQRAGGPSLNSPLHF.